The T cell receptor beta chain under discussion was sequenced for a study of T cells expressing NK-cell markers. Across the whole study: Sorted T-cell subsets CD3+CD56+NKG2C+, CD3+CD56+NKG2C- and CD3+CD56-NKG2C+ were TCR beta-sequenced. Sequenced donors, eight in total, included seven who were HCMV-seropositive and one who was seronegative.

Study-wide results and limits: Dominant NKG2C+ clonotypes made up roughly 1.0-8% of CD8+ T cells in a handful of donors.

TCRdb reprocessed the 5' RACE reads and keeps a single row for each CDR3 protein, giving no DNA. The sample table includes 150,000 or so distinct CDR3 sequences. As to this clonotype: The antigen is not known.

CDR1 is PRHDT and CDR2 is FYEKMQ in the germline V gene (reference sequence). The CDR3 extends over 16 amino acids. The chain combines TRBV13 with TRBJ2-7; TCRdb proposes TRBD1, but this gene call is untestable without DNA. Sequencing used blood T cells: a sorted CD56 or NKG2C T cell subset, CD4+ or CD8+ T cells, or bulk PBMC T cells (not recorded which). The TCR originated in a woman between 18 and 75 years old in good health. CDR3 protein: CASSLVFGGIQYEQYF.